Below are 6 T cell receptor beta chains sequenced from a single sample in a study of blood T cell repertoires in COVID-19. The data were produced by immunoSEQ multiplex PCR, yet TCRdb's version contains in-frame clones alone and is incomplete. The data show fewer than 180,000 clones, around 90% seen once. The source material was peripheral blood. The receptors here all came from a woman aged 60-75 years with active or convalescent COVID-19.

Worth noting for this clone: Distinct nucleotide sequences in the sample also encode this CDR3. The rearrangement joins TRBV4-3 to TRBJ1-1, with D uncertain. V was cut by 4 bases and J by 5 bases, with 11 bases left in between. The germline gives CDR1 LGHNA, CDR2 YSLEER. The CDR3 spans 13 residues. The chain's CDR3 is CASSPNRGTEAFF. CDR3 bases: TGCGCCAGCAGCCCGAACCGGGGAACTGAAGCTTTCTTT.

This chain connects TRBV18 to TRBJ1-3; D gene unclear. Per germline, CDR1 KGHSH and CDR2 LQKENI. The V end was cut by 3 bases, the J end by 0 bases, with 6 bases between. There are 14 residues in the CDR3. This CDR3 reads CASSPNSSGNTIYF. The CDR3, as DNA: TGTGCCAGCTCACCGAATAGCTCTGGAAACACCATATATTTT.

The CDR3 DNA sequence: TGTGCCAGCAGCCCCCAGACAGGTTATAACACTGAAGCTTTCTTT. This encodes CASSPQTGYNTEAFF. The rearrangement joins TRBV7-9 to TRBJ1-1; D possibly corresponds to TRBD1 (6 bases). The CDR3 spans 15 residues. The ends were cut back, 5 bases at V and 2 bases at J, with 15 bases in the middle. Germline V gives CDR1 SEHNR, CDR2 FQNEAQ (reference sequence). Variable domain in full (rest from reference TRBV7-9 and TRBJ1-1): DTGVSQNPRHKITKRGQNVTFRCDPISEHNRLYWYRQTLGQGPEFLTYFQNEAQLEKSRLLSDRFSAERPKGSFSTLEIQRTEQGDSAMYLCASSPQTGYNTEAFFGQGTRLTVV.

V usage is TRBV15 and J usage is TRBJ2-2; weak D call: TRBD1 (5 bases). CDR3 size: 15 residues. CDR1 is LNHNV and CDR2 is YYDKDF in the germline V gene (reference sequence). Between the trimmed V and J ends, which lost 3 bases and 1 base, there was a span of 9 bases. CDR3 sequence (DNA): TGTGCCACCAGCAGTACAGACAGGAACACCGGGGAGCTGTTTTTT. It specifies CATSSTDRNTGELFF.

This chain joins TRBV7-6 and TRBJ1-4; D remains ambiguous. The V end was cut by 5 bases, the J end by 8 bases, with 15 bases between. Germline assignment: CDR1 SGHVS and CDR2 FNYEAQ. This CDR3 region has 14 residues. The CDR3: CASSPAGSLEKLFF. CDR3 in DNA: TGTGCCAGCAGCCCCGCGGGGTCTCTCGAAAAACTGTTTTTT.

The rearrangement joins TRBV9 to TRBJ1-6; D ambiguous. V lost 3 bases and J 5 bases, leaving 6 bases between the germline ends. Germline V gives CDR1 SGDLS, CDR2 YYNGEE. This CDR3 has 13 amino acids. The CDR3 bases are TGTGCCAGCAGCGCCCGAGATAATTCACCCCTCCACTTT. It codes for CASSARDNSPLHF.